This T cell receptor beta chain appears in the sequencing data of a study of CD8+ T cells in alopecia areata. Overall study findings and caveats: Unlike in mice, where it was clearer, TCR sharing across patients was less clear, possibly HLA-related. Normal skin contains resident alphabeta T cells, and these are also sequenced in scalp samples. Relative to normal scalp, lesional scalp, especially alopecia totalis/universalis, showed higher clonality.

As to this clone: Its cognate antigen is unknown.

Investigators isolated RNA and reverse transcribed it into cDNA to act as the sequencing template. The assay was immunoSEQ multiplex PCR, and TCRdb's table has in-frame clones only and misses some. The profile shows about 200,000 clones, roughly three fifths of them singletons. In germline, CDR1 is SQVTM, CDR2 ANQGSEA. V lost 8 bases and J 0 bases, leaving 7 bases between the germline ends. This CDR3 contains 11 residues. This chain joins TRBV29-1 and TRBJ1-1; D not resolved. The sequenced sample was CD8+ T cells sorted from blood. The source is a human donor in good health. CDR3 bases: TGCAGCCTCGGGGTGAACACTGAAGCTTTCTTT. It encodes CSLGVNTEAFF.